This record covers a single TCR beta chain. CDR1 and CDR2 from the germline V gene are MNHEY and SMNVEV (reference sequence). Trimming at V came to 5 bases and at J to 7 bases, leaving 18 bases not matched to a gene. The CDR3 loop spans 19 amino acids. This sample was taken from a study of Ad26.COV2.S vaccination and SARS-CoV-2 variants. Across the whole study: Ad26.COV2.S given intramuscularly, once or twice 56 days apart.

Treatment in this sample: some 19 received Ad26.COV2.S at low or high dose, single or two shots; about 5 received placebo; per-sample allocation not given. On day 63 after the first injection, vaccine and placebo recipients gave samples. Sequenced by immunoSEQ multiplex PCR; TCRdb stores in-frame clones only, minus some. Among about 350,000 clones listed, about 88% were seen once. The chain employs TRBV27 and TRBJ1-5, with 12 bases fitting TRBD1. This receptor was obtained from a person between 18 and 65 years old who received the Ad26.COV2.S COVID-19 vaccine or a placebo. The sample here was peripheral blood, taken in a trial of Ad26.COV2.S vaccine versus placebo. The CDR3 DNA follows: TGTGCCAGCAGTCCATCGGGACAGGGGGCGCCGGGGCTAGGACAGCCCCAGCATTTT. Translation: CASSPSGQGAPGLGQPQHF.